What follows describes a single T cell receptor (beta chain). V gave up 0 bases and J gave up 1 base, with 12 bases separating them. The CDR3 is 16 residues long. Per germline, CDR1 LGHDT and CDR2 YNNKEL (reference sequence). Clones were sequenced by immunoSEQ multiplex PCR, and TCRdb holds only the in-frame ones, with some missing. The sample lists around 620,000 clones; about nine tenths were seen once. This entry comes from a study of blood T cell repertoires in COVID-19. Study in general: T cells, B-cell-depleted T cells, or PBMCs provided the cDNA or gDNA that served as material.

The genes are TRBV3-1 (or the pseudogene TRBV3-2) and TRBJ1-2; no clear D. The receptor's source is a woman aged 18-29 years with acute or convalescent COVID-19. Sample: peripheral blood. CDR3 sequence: CASSQERDRVNYGYTF. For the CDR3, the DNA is TGTGCCAGCAGCCAAGAGAGGGATAGGGTTAACTATGGCTACACCTTC.